This T cell receptor beta chain was found in a study of T cells in Graves' hyperthyroidism and ophthalmopathy. CDR3 length: 13 amino acids. The V end was cut by 4 bases, the J end by 5 bases, with 12 bases between. The source material, RNA transcripts, was used to amplify TCR beta CDR3 regions. HTBI primers were employed in a first-round RT-PCR of the TCR CDR3. TCRdb independently ran MiXCR on the multiplex PCR reads; one entry per CDR3 protein. The data show more than 550,000 distinct CDR3 sequences, around 16% seen once. The clonotype comes from a man aged 50 or older with Graves' hyperthyroidism. The sample taken for sequencing was blood. The rearrangement uses TRBV12-3 or TRBV12-4 and TRBJ2-7, with a tentative D call TRBD2 (6 bases). In DNA form, the CDR3 reads TGTGCCAGCAGTTCCCGCGGGGACCACGAGCAGTACTTC. Amino acid sequence: CASSSRGDHEQYF.